The 21 T cell receptor beta chains given below trace back to one sample, sequenced in a study of blood T cell repertoires in COVID-19. Sequencing was performed with immunoSEQ multiplex PCR; in TCRdb, only in-frame clones are kept and a portion is missing. The sample consists of 250,000 to 300,000 clones, 75% to 95% of them appearing once. The sequenced sample consisted of PBMCs or T cells enriched from blood (not recorded which). The receptors shown here come from a woman between 25 and 40 years old who had recovered from COVID-19.

In the case of this clone: Other DNA sequences in this specimen translate into the identical CDR3. V is TRBV20-1 and J is TRBJ2-7; 7 bases match TRBD2. The trim removed 3 bases at V and 3 bases at J, leaving 5 bases unmatched. Per germline, CDR1 DFQATT and CDR2 SNEGSKA (reference sequence). The CDR3 length is 13 residues. The CDR3 region is CSASLAANYEQYF. CDR3 nucleotide sequence: TGCAGTGCTAGTCTAGCGGCTAACTACGAGCAGTACTTC.

The chain combines TRBV10-3 with TRBJ1-5; 12 bases align to TRBD1. The CDR3 is 17 residues long. Trimming at V came to 0 bases and at J to 7 bases, leaving 7 bases not matched to a gene. CDR1 and CDR2 from the germline V gene are ENHRY and SYGVKD. Here the CDR3 DNA reads TGTGCCATCAGTGAGTCGAGGGGACAGGGGGCTCGACAGCCCCAGCATTTT. Amino acids: CAISESRGQGARQPQHF.

This chain uses TRBV28 with TRBJ1-2; D is uncertain. V was trimmed by 3 bases and J by 2 bases, leaving 4 bases between them. The CDR3 totals 12 residues. Looked up from germline, CDR1 is MDHEN and CDR2 is SYDVKM. The CDR3 sequence: CASSFLNYGYTF. The CDR3 DNA is TGTGCCAGCAGTTTCCTAAACTATGGCTACACCTTC.

The CDR3 loop reads CASSRGVIMFSYEQYF. The CDR3 DNA reads TGTGCCAGCAGCCGCGGGGTGATCATGTTTTCCTACGAGCAGTACTTC. V and J are TRBV28 and TRBJ2-7; D might be TRBD2 (6 bases). The V end was cut by 6 bases, the J end by 1 base, with 19 bases between. The germline CDR1 and CDR2 sequences are MDHEN and SYDVKM. The CDR3 sequence is 16 residues long.

V and J are TRBV27 and TRBJ2-3, with 11 positions matching TRBD2. This CDR3 contains 17 residues. CDR1 and CDR2 from the germline V gene are MNHEY and SMNVEV (reference sequence). V gave up 5 bases and J gave up 2 bases; unmatched junction bases: 9. The CDR3 loop is CASSLGLAGGHTDTQYF. The CDR3 nucleotides are TGTGCCAGCAGTCTGGGGCTAGCGGGAGGCCACACAGATACGCAGTATTTT.

The chain carries TRBV9 and TRBJ2-3, with a tentative D call TRBD1 (5 bases). Between the trimmed V and J ends, which lost 0 bases and 2 bases, there was a span of 13 bases. The CDR3 has 16 amino acids. Germline assignment: CDR1 SGDLS and CDR2 YYNGEE. Here the CDR3 DNA reads TGTGCCAGCAGCGTAGGGGGCGGTCGGAACACAGATACGCAGTATTTT. It yields the protein CASSVGGGRNTDTQYF. The complete variable domain, with remaining parts taken from reference TRBV9 and TRBJ2-3, reads DSGVTQTPKHLITATGQRVTLRCSPRSGDLSVYWYQQSLDQGLQFLIQYYNGEERAKGNILERFSAQQFPDLHSELNLSSLELGDSALYFCASSVGGGRNTDTQYFGPGTRLTVL.

This rearrangement joins TRBV3-1 (or the pseudogene TRBV3-2) to TRBJ2-1; the match to TRBD2 covers 10 bases. The CDR3 runs to 17 residues. Germline values: CDR1 LGHDT, CDR2 YNNKEL (reference sequence). V trimming: 1 base; J trimming: 7 bases; junction bases outside the gene matches: 10. CDR3 bases: TGTGCCAGCAGCCAAGGTCTAGCGGGAGTCAGTACAAATGAGCAGTTCTTC. Translation gives CASSQGLAGVSTNEQFF.

The chain employs TRBV7-9 and TRBJ2-1; 8 positions agree with TRBD2. The CDR3 has 15 amino acids. The germline V gene has CDR1 SEHNR and CDR2 FQNEAQ (reference sequence). J was trimmed by 8 bases and V by 2 bases; bases with no gene match: 8. CDR3 coding DNA: TGTGCCAGCAGCTTAAGTCCGGGACTAGTTTATGAGCAGTTCTTC. It codes for CASSLSPGLVYEQFF.

J is TRBJ1-5 and V is TRBV7-3; D remains ambiguous. Germline CDR1 reads SGHTA; CDR2 reads FQGTGA. The CDR3 spans 17 residues. Trimming left V 4 bases short and J 6 bases short, with 22 bases between. Here the CDR3 reads CASSSPRDLRSGQPQHF. Written as DNA, the CDR3 is TGTGCCAGCAGCTCGCCACGAGATCTACGCTCGGGTCAGCCCCAGCATTTT.

This chain links TRBV27 with TRBJ1-1; D remains unclear. The germline V and J ends were trimmed by 6 bases and 1 base, with 12 bases remaining between them. CDR3 length: 14 amino acids. Germline lookup yields CDR1 MNHEY and CDR2 SMNVEV (reference sequence). The CDR3 bases are TGTGCCAGCAGCCGACATGCAGAGAACACTGAAGCTTTCTTT. This translates into CASSRHAENTEAFF.

The chain couples TRBV3-1 (or the pseudogene TRBV3-2) to TRBJ1-5; D perhaps matches TRBD1 (6 bases). Germline V gene data show CDR1 as LGHDT and CDR2 as YNNKEL (reference sequence). V lost 3 bases, J lost 5 bases, and 17 bases lay in between. There are 16 residues in the CDR3. CDR3 DNA: TGTGCCAGCAGCCAGGAACAGGGTTATTTGCATCAGCCCCAGCATTTT. Its protein product is CASSQEQGYLHQPQHF.

The chain couples TRBV28 to TRBJ2-7; TRBD1 aligns across 9 bases. The ends lost 8 bases at V and 6 bases at J; junction bases unmatched: 8. Per the germline V gene, CDR1 is MDHEN and CDR2 is SYDVKM. This CDR3 comprises 13 residues. The CDR3 coding sequence is TGTGCCAGCCGAACAGGGGGCGAGGGCGAGCAGTACTTC. Its protein product is CASRTGGEGEQYF.

In its sample, this clone was seen a few times. The rearrangement joins TRBV5-8 to TRBJ2-1, with 8 bases matching TRBD1. The CDR3 totals 15 residues. Germline CDR1 SGHTS, CDR2 YDEGEE. Trimming took 4 bases from V and 3 from J; bases not matched to a gene: 6. The CDR3 loop is CASSNPTGDYNEQFF. The CDR3, as DNA: TGTGCCAGCAGCAACCCGACAGGGGACTACAATGAGCAGTTCTTC. Looking up the rest from reference TRBV5-8 and TRBJ2-1 gives the full variable domain: EAGVTQSPTHLIKTRGQQATLRCSPISGHTSVYWYQQALGLGLQFLLWYDEGEERNRGNFPPRFSGRQFPNYSSELNVNALELEDSALYLCASSNPTGDYNEQFFGPGTRLTVL.

The gene calls are TRBV30 and TRBJ1-2, with D maybe TRBD1 (5 bases). Germline loops: CDR1 GTSNPN, CDR2 SVGIG (reference sequence). This CDR3 is built from 12 residues. Trimming shortened V by 2 bases and J by 7 bases, and 11 bases separated the two germline ends. The DNA for the CDR3 is TGTGCCTGGAGTCAGGGAACAGCTGGCTACACCTTC. Translated: CAWSQGTAGYTF.

The CDR3 loop reads CASSSIGGDANYGYTF. The CDR3 nucleotides are TGTGCCAGCAGTTCCATCGGGGGGGACGCTAACTATGGCTACACCTTC. This rearrangement joins TRBV28 to TRBJ1-2; TRBD1 might be the D (5 bases). Trimming shortened V by 4 bases and J by 0 bases, and 15 bases separated the two germline ends. CDR1 and CDR2 (germline): MDHEN, SYDVKM. The CDR3 covers 16 residues.

The CDR3, as DNA: TGTGCCAGCAGTTACCCATCTCCCGGGACAGTTCCTAGCGGGAGGGAGTGGGGTACAGATACGCAGTATTTT. As protein: CASSYPSPGTVPSGREWGTDTQYF. The chain is built from TRBV28 and TRBJ2-3; 12 bases agree with TRBD2. This CDR3 has 24 amino acids. With V trimmed by 4 bases and J by 3 bases, 29 bases remained unmatched. CDR1 is MDHEN, CDR2 SYDVKM, per germline.

CDR3 sequence: CASMGGLPEAFF. CDR3 DNA sequence: TGTGCCAGCATGGGGGGACTCCCTGAAGCTTTCTTT. J is TRBJ1-1 and V is TRBV18; TRBD1 might be the D (5 bases). Germline lookup yields CDR1 KGHSH and CDR2 LQKENI. The CDR3 covers 12 residues. V lost 8 bases to trimming and J lost 6 bases, with 13 bases between them.

The chain uses TRBV15 and TRBJ1-6; TRBD1 matches at 9 bases. This CDR3 spans 17 amino acids. CDR1 and CDR2 (germline): LNHNV, YYDKDF (reference sequence). V lost 2 bases and J lost 5; bases outside the gene matches: 7. The CDR3 bases are TGTGCCACCAGCAGACTGACAGGGGGAAAAAATAATTCACCCCTCCACTTT. Residues: CATSRLTGGKNNSPLHF.

The genes are TRBV27 and TRBJ2-1; D unclear. Germline V lookup: CDR1 MNHEY, CDR2 SMNVEV (reference sequence). The CDR3 is 15 amino acids. The germline V and J ends were trimmed by 3 bases and 0 bases, with 9 bases remaining between them. The CDR3 loop is CASSLASSSYNEQFF. In nucleotides, the CDR3 is TGTGCCAGCAGTTTGGCATCCAGCTCCTACAATGAGCAGTTCTTC.

As DNA, the CDR3 is TGTGCCAGCAGCCCTCGGACTAGCGGGAACTCTGAGCAGTTCTTC. It translates to CASSPRTSGNSEQFF. The chain uses TRBV9 and TRBJ2-1; 12 bases align to TRBD2. Germline CDR1 is SGDLS and CDR2 is YYNGEE. The CDR3 extends over 15 amino acids. J gave up 9 bases and V 4 bases, and 8 bases lay outside the gene matches.

The V call is TRBV30, the J call TRBJ1-2; D is undetermined. The CDR3 has 11 amino acids. V gave up 1 base and J gave up 7 bases, with 7 bases separating them. Germline lookup yields CDR1 GTSNPN and CDR2 SVGIG (reference sequence). The CDR3: CAWSGGGGYTF. As DNA, the CDR3 is TGTGCCTGGAGTGGGGGAGGTGGCTACACCTTC.